The 22 T cell receptor beta chains reported below all come from one sample, sequenced in a study of shared clonotypes between healthy human individuals. Profiling relied on immunoSEQ multiplex PCR, and the TCRdb table lists in-frame clones only, not all of them. Of around 1 million clones listed, about 80% were seen once; the top ten hold over 1.3%. Specimen: memory CD4+ T cells sorted from blood. Subset defined: CD45RA-negative fraction. Source of these receptors: a man between 18 and 29 years old in good health.

This clone was seen a few times. The rearrangement links TRBV10-3 to TRBJ1-1; D not resolved. The V end was cut by 1 base, the J end by 8 bases, with 8 bases between. Germline loops: CDR1 ENHRY, CDR2 SYGVKD. The CDR3 loop spans 12 amino acids. In nucleotides, the CDR3 is TGTGCCATCAGTGAGTGGGGTCTCGAAGCTTTCTTT. Residues: CAISEWGLEAFF.

This chain uses TRBV29-1 with TRBJ1-2; no definite D call. CDR1 and CDR2 (germline): SQVTM, ANQGSEA. The CDR3 covers 14 residues. V lost 7 bases and J lost 2, with 17 bases in between. The CDR3 DNA follows: TGCAGCGGTTGGTCCCCGGACGGAAACTATGGCTACACCTTC. Residues: CSGWSPDGNYGYTF.

Note on this clone: Other DNA sequences from this sample encode an identical CDR3 as well. V gene TRBV10-3 combines with J gene TRBJ2-3; the D is unclear. Germline values: CDR1 ENHRY, CDR2 SYGVKD. CDR3 length: 12 amino acids. V was clipped by 0 bases and J by 6 bases, with 4 bases between them. This CDR3 reads CAISESGDTQYF. The CDR3, as DNA: TGTGCCATCAGTGAGTCAGGCGATACGCAGTATTTT.

J is TRBJ2-7 and V is TRBV5-1, with 9 bases aligning to TRBD2. In germline, CDR1 is SGHRS, CDR2 YFSETQ. The V and J ends lost 0 bases and 3 bases, in that order; junction bases with no gene match: 10. The CDR3 consists of 17 residues. The CDR3 DNA is TGCGCCAGCAGCTTGGAGTACGGGACTAGCAACGTCTACGAGCAGTACTTC. Translation: CASSLEYGTSNVYEQYF.

This clone appeared a few times. The chain employs TRBV5-1 and TRBJ1-1, with a possible D match to TRBD1 (5 bases). Trimming took 4 bases from V and 0 from J, leaving 34 bases between them. Germline V CDR1 and CDR2: SGHRS, YFSETQ. This CDR3 is 22 amino acids long. CDR3 DNA sequence: TGCGCCAGCAGCGTGACGGGACCATCTGGCCCGCGCAGTGGGGAGATGAACACTGAAGCTTTCTTT. It is translated as CASSVTGPSGPRSGEMNTEAFF.

CDR3 bases: TGTGCCAGCAGCATTTCCCCGGGGGAAACCAAAAACATTCAGTACTTC. Protein sequence: CASSISPGETKNIQYF. The chain uses TRBV21-1 and TRBJ2-4; the table calls TRBD2, which could not be checked here. TRBV21-1 has pseudogene status. The CDR3 runs 16 residues.

The J gene is TRBJ1-3, the V gene TRBV18; TRBD1 matches at 8 bases. Germline trimming cut 5 bases from V and 2 bases from J; bases unmatched to any gene: 5. This CDR3 is built from 15 residues. Germline values: CDR1 KGHSH, CDR2 LQKENI. This CDR3 is CASSRDRRPGNTIYF. The CDR3 DNA sequence: TGTGCCAGCTCAAGGGACAGGCGACCTGGAAACACCATATATTTT.

The J gene is TRBJ2-7, the V gene TRBV19; D call uncertain. The V gene lost 4 bases and the J gene lost 1 base, with 11 bases spanning the gap. Looked up from germline, CDR1 is LNHDA and CDR2 is SQIVND (reference sequence). CDR3 length: 14 amino acids. CDR3 residues: CASSNPRDSYEQYF. CDR3 bases: TGTGCCAGTAGTAATCCTAGGGATTCCTACGAGCAGTACTTC. The variable domain in full, with the rest retrieved from reference TRBV19 and TRBJ2-7, is DGGITQSPKYLFRKEGQNVTLSCEQNLNHDAMYWYRQDPGQGLRLIYYSQIVNDFQKGDIAEGYSVSREKKESFPLTVTSAQKNPTAFYLCASSNPRDSYEQYFGPGTRLTVT.

V and J are TRBV5-6 and TRBJ2-1; TRBD2 might be the D (6 bases). Trimming cost V 0 bases and J 1 base, with 8 bases left between them. The CDR3 totals 15 residues. Germline CDR1 and CDR2: SGHDT and YYEEEE. The chain's CDR3 is CASSLGGMSYNEQFF. The CDR3 DNA is TGTGCCAGCAGCTTGGGCGGGATGTCCTACAATGAGCAGTTCTTC.

The CDR3 protein is CASSRAGGGNGELFF. The CDR3 nucleotides read TGTGCCAGCAGCCGAGCGGGGGGAGGGAACGGGGAGCTGTTTTTT. J is TRBJ2-2 and V is TRBV27; 9 nucleotides match TRBD2. Trimming removed 6 bases from V and 7 bases from J; junction bases left unmatched: 9. Germline V gene data show CDR1 as MNHEY and CDR2 as SMNVEV (reference sequence). This CDR3 spans 15 amino acids.

This chain uses TRBV5-1 with TRBJ2-4, with D maybe TRBD1 (6 bases). Germline loops: CDR1 SGHRS, CDR2 YFSETQ. The CDR3 has 14 residues. V dropped 4 bases and J dropped 8 bases, with 16 bases sitting between them. CDR3 sequence: CASSPNTRGDIQYF. CDR3 DNA sequence: TGCGCCAGCAGCCCGAATACCAGGGGTGACATTCAGTACTTC.

As regards this clone: The same CDR3 is also encoded by other DNA sequences in this sample. V usage is TRBV2 and J usage is TRBJ2-5; the D gene could be TRBD1 or TRBD2 (6 bases each). The germline CDR1 and CDR2 sequences are SNHLY and FYNNEI. The CDR3 is 16 amino acids. V was trimmed by 6 bases and J by 2 bases, leaving 19 bases between them. The CDR3: CASSPRLRGRQETQYF. CDR3 sequence (DNA): TGTGCCAGCAGCCCCCGCCTACGGGGGCGGCAAGAGACCCAGTACTTC.

The rearrangement uses TRBV28 and TRBJ1-1, with TRBD1 matching 7 bases. Losses at the gene ends were 5 bases for V and 1 base for J; bases not matched to a gene: 4. The germline CDR1 and CDR2 sequences are MDHEN and SYDVKM. The CDR3 has 14 residues. This chain's CDR3 is CASSQDRRNTEAFF. CDR3 in DNA: TGTGCCAGCAGTCAGGACAGGAGGAACACTGAAGCTTTCTTT.

This sequence joins TRBV4-2 and TRBJ2-5, with D uncertain. This CDR3 has 12 amino acids. Germline V lookup: CDR1 LGHNA, CDR2 YNFKEQ. The V gene lost 3 bases and the J gene lost 3 bases, with 5 bases spanning the gap. CDR3 nucleotide sequence: TGTGCCAGCAGCCATGAGAAAGAGACCCAGTACTTC. Protein sequence: CASSHEKETQYF.

This chain uses TRBV4-3 with TRBJ2-7; possibly TRBD1 or TRBD2 for D (6 bases each). CDR1 is LGHNA and CDR2 is YSLEER in the germline V gene. V shed 4 bases and J shed 0 bases, with 16 bases lying between them. CDR3 length equals 16 residues. In DNA, the CDR3 is TGCGCCAGCAGCCGTTCAAGGGGGGCTAGCTCCTACGAGCAGTACTTC. This codes for CASSRSRGASSYEQYF.

V gene TRBV27 combines with J gene TRBJ1-2; D unresolved. The germline V gene has CDR1 MNHEY and CDR2 SMNVEV (reference sequence). The CDR3 loop spans 16 amino acids. Trimming took off 5 bases at V and 7 bases at J, with 23 bases between the two ends. The CDR3 region is CASSPRGQDYVVGYTF. The CDR3 region has the DNA TGTGCCAGCAGTCCCCGAGGGCAGGATTATGTCGTTGGCTACACCTTC.

This sequence joins TRBV9 and TRBJ2-1; weak D call: TRBD1 (6 bases). The ends were cut back, 0 bases at V and 6 bases at J, with 19 bases in the middle. The germline CDR1 and CDR2 sequences are SGDLS and YYNGEE. The CDR3 runs to 17 residues. The CDR3 coding sequence is TGTGCCAGCAGCGTAGACTCTACCGGGACAAATGGCAATGAGCAGTTCTTC. Translated: CASSVDSTGTNGNEQFF.

This clone came up many times. The identical CDR3 is also encoded by other nucleotide sequences in the sample. The V gene is TRBV2, the J gene TRBJ2-1; D is uncertain. Germline CDR1 and CDR2: SNHLY and FYNNEI. The CDR3 loop spans 12 amino acids. V lost 4 bases and J 3 bases, leaving 4 bases between the germline ends. The CDR3 here is CASSGDYNEQFF. The CDR3 coding sequence is TGTGCCAGCAGTGGGGACTACAATGAGCAGTTCTTC.

The J gene is TRBJ1-1, the V gene TRBV30, with D possibly matching TRBD1 (6 bases). The germline V and J ends were trimmed by 6 bases and 6 bases, with 20 bases remaining between them. This CDR3 region has 14 residues. Germline CDR1 reads GTSNPN; CDR2 reads SVGIG (reference sequence). The CDR3 DNA is TGTGCCTGCCGAAAAGATACAGGGCTCGCTGAAGCTTTCTTT. Translated, it gives CACRKDTGLAEAFF.

This clone came up once. The chain uses TRBV6-5 and TRBJ1-4; D is undetermined. This CDR3 region has 13 residues. Trimming shortened V by 10 bases and J by 4 bases, and 13 bases separated the two germline ends. CDR1 and CDR2 (germline): MNHEY, SVGAGI. The CDR3 protein is CATRPRSNEKLFF. The CDR3 bases are TGTGCCACCCGACCGAGGAGTAATGAAAAACTGTTTTTT.

Ten or more counts support this clone. This rearrangement joins TRBV28 to TRBJ1-2; D possibly corresponds to TRBD1 (5 bases). Germline-derived CDR1 and CDR2 are MDHEN and SYDVKM. The CDR3 is made up of 15 amino acids. V was clipped by 6 bases and J by 3 bases, with 17 bases between them. The CDR3 coding sequence is TGTGCCAGCAGCCCGGGGCTCTTCGGGGACTATGGCTACACCTTC. It is translated as CASSPGLFGDYGYTF.

The chain combines TRBV11-2 with TRBJ2-1, with 11 nucleotides matching TRBD1. V dropped 5 bases and J dropped 7; count of bases not matched to a gene: 10. The CDR3 runs 16 residues. Germline assignment: CDR1 SGHAT and CDR2 FQNNGV. CDR3 loop: CASSRLGQGAGNEQFF. CDR3 coding DNA: TGTGCCAGCAGCCGTCTCGGACAGGGGGCAGGGAATGAGCAGTTCTTC.